The T cell receptor beta chain described here comes from a study of neurological immune-mediated disorders. 2 million PBMCs stored at -80 C were the source of the unsorted libraries. 5'RACE employing 10-nucleotide random UMIs yielded the cDNA. TCRdb re-called the 5' RACE reads through MiXCR, storing one row per CDR3 protein. Here the sample spans roughly 31,000 distinct CDR3 sequences, 4.6% being singletons. Study outcomes and limitations: Patients with HTLV-1-associated myelopathy had the highest level of TCR clonal expansion, whereas patients with multiple sclerosis had the lowest level, falling beneath the level found in healthy controls. TCR-beta repertoires seemed private in all groups, with no expanded CDR3 amino acid sequences shared.

This clonotype has a count of ten or more. The antigen is unknown. In germline, CDR1 is KGHSH, CDR2 LQKENI. Germline trimming cut 6 bases from V and 6 bases from J; bases unmatched to any gene: 5. CDR3 size: 14 residues. This chain links TRBV18 with TRBJ1-2; 12 nucleotides align to TRBD1. Specimen: PBMCs. The sequence was collected from a man younger than 35 in good health. Here the CDR3 DNA reads TGTGCCAGCTCTCTTGGGACAGGGGGCGATGGCTACACCTTC. This codes for CASSLGTGGDGYTF.